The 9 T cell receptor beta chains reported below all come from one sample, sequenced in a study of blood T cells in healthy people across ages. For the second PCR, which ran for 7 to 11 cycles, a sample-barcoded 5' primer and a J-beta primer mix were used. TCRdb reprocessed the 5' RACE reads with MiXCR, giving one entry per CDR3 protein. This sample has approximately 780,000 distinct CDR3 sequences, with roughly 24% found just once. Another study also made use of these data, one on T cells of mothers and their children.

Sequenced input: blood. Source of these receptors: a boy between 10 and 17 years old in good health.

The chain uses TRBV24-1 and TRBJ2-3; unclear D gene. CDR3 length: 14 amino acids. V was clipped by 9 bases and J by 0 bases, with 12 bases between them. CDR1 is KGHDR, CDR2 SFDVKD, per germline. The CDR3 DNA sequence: TGTGCCACCTCCGCAGGCCTCAGCACAGATACGCAGTATTTT. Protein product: CATSAGLSTDTQYF.

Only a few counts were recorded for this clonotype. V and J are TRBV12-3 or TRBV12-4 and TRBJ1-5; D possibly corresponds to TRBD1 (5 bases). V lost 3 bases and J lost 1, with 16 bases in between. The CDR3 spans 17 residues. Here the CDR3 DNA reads TGTGCCAGCAGTTTGACAACACCGGGGGGAAGCAATCAGCCCCAGCATTTT. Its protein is CASSLTTPGGSNQPQHF.

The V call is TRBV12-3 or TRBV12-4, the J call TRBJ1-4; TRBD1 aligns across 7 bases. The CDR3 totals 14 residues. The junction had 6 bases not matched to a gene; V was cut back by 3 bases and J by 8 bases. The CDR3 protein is CASSLNARGEKLFF. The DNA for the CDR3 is TGTGCCAGCAGTTTGAACGCCAGGGGGGAAAAACTGTTTTTT.

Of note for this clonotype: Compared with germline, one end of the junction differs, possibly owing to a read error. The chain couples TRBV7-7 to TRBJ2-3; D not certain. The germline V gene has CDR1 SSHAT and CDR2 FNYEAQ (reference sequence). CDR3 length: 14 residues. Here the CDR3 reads CTSSLAHVPDTQYF. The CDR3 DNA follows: TGTACCAGCAGCCTGGCCCATGTCCCAGATACGCAGTATTTT.

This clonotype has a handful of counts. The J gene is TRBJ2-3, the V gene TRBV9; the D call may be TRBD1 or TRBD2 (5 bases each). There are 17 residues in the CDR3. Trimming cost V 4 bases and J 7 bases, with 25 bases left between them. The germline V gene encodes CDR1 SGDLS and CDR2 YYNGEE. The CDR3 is CASSQGILGPGLNTQYF. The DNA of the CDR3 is TGTGCCAGCAGCCAAGGGATATTGGGACCCGGCCTTAATACGCAGTATTTT. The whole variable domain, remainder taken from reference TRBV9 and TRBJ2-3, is DSGVTQTPKHLITATGQRVTLRCSPRSGDLSVYWYQQSLDQGLQFLIQYYNGEERAKGNILERFSAQQFPDLHSELNLSSLELGDSALYFCASSQGILGPGLNTQYFGPGTRLTVL.

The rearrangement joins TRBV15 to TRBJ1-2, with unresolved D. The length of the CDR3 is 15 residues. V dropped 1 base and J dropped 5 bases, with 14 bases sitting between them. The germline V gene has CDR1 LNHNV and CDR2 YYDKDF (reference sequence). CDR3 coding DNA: TGTGCCACCAGCAGAGGATTTCGGCAGGATTATGGCTACACCTTC. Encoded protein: CATSRGFRQDYGYTF.

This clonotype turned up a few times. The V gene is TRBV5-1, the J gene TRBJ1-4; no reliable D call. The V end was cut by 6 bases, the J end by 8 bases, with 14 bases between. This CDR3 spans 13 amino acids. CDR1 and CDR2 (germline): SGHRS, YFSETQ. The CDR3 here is CASTEGGGEKLFF. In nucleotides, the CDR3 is TGCGCCAGCACCGAGGGAGGCGGGGAAAAACTGTTTTTT.

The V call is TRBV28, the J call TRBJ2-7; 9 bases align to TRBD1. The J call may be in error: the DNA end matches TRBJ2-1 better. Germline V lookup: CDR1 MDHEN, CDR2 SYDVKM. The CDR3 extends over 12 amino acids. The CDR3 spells CASRGQGWEQFF. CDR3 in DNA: TGTGCCAGCAGAGGACAGGGGTGGGAGCAGTTCTTC.

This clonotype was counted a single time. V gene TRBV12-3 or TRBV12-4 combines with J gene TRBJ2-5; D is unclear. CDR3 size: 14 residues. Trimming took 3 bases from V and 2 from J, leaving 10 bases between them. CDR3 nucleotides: TGTGCCAGCAGTTTGTGGGCGGCTCAAGAGACCCAGTACTTC. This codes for CASSLWAAQETQYF.